The 2 T cell receptor beta chains listed next were all sequenced from one sample in a study of blood T cells in healthy people across ages. Primers used in a second PCR of roughly 7 to 12 cycles were a sample-barcoded 5' primer and a J-beta primer mix. TCRdb redid the calling of the 5' RACE reads with MiXCR, one entry per CDR3 protein. Of about 970,000 distinct CDR3 sequences listed, roughly 51% are singletons. The sample was blood. Receptor source: a woman aged 55-75 years in good health.

This rearrangement joins TRBV5-1 to TRBJ1-4, with 7 bases that match TRBD1. The CDR3 sequence is 17 residues long. CDR1 is SGHRS, CDR2 YFSETQ, per germline. Trimming at V came to 0 bases and at J to 0 bases, leaving 5 bases not matched to a gene. The CDR3 DNA sequence: TGCGCCAGCAGCTTGGGAGGGGGCGCCTCAACTAATGAAAAACTGTTTTTT. As protein: CASSLGGGASTNEKLFF.

The CDR3 region has the DNA TGCGCCAGCAGCCAAGATCTAGGGCAGGCTGGAAACACCATATATTTT. It yields the protein CASSQDLGQAGNTIYF. The chain combines TRBV4-3 with TRBJ1-3; D not certain. This CDR3 has 16 residues. V dropped 0 bases and J dropped 2 bases, with 11 bases sitting between them. Germline V gives CDR1 LGHNA, CDR2 YSLEER.